The next 5 T cell receptor beta chains were all read from a single sample in a study of cytomegalovirus exposure and HLA in healthy donors. PCR primers comprised 60 Vbeta and 13 Jbeta primers. Here immunoSEQ multiplex PCR was the method, and the copy in TCRdb shows in-frame clones only, minus some. The sample includes roughly 150,000 clones, roughly 80% of them seen just once. Sequenced material: PBMCs. The receptors stem from a male donor in good health and CMV-seronegative.

V gene TRBV6-5 combines with J gene TRBJ2-5; 9 bases fit TRBD2. V was clipped by 4 bases and J by 2 bases; unmatched bases: 5. Per the germline V gene, CDR1 is MNHEY and CDR2 is SVGAGI. The CDR3 extends over 15 amino acids. The CDR3, as DNA: TGTGCCAGCAGTTCCCCTAGCGGGGCACAAGAGACCCAGTACTTC. It codes for CASSSPSGAQETQYF.

This clone was found once. The chain employs TRBV4-2 and TRBJ2-3; TRBD2 matches at 7 bases. V trimming: 3 bases; J trimming: 0 bases; junction bases outside the gene matches: 15. Germline CDR1 is LGHNA and CDR2 is YNFKEQ. This CDR3 has 19 amino acids. CDR3: CASSHPPGGEGLSTDTQYF. CDR3 DNA sequence: TGTGCCAGCAGCCATCCCCCGGGCGGGGAGGGCCTTAGCACAGATACGCAGTATTTT.

V gene TRBV19 combines with J gene TRBJ2-2; a weak D match, TRBD2 (5 bases). Trimming removed 6 bases from V and 4 bases from J, with 18 bases in between. Germline CDR1 LNHDA, CDR2 SQIVND (reference sequence). This CDR3 contains 16 residues. The CDR3 DNA sequence: TGTGCCAGTAGAATTGCGGAGGACTTCCTCACCGGGGAGCTGTTTTTT. Amino acid sequence: CASRIAEDFLTGELFF. Full variable domain (remainder filled in from reference TRBV19 and TRBJ2-2): DGGITQSPKYLFRKEGQNVTLSCEQNLNHDAMYWYRQDPGQGLRLIYYSQIVNDFQKGDIAEGYSVSREKKESFPLTVTSAQKNPTAFYLCASRIAEDFLTGELFFGEGSRLTVL.

V is TRBV5-4 and J is TRBJ2-5; TRBD1 matches 8 bases. Germline lookup yields CDR1 SGHNT and CDR2 YYREEE (reference sequence). Trimming took 1 base from V and 11 from J; bases not matched to a gene: 7. The CDR3 is 13 residues long. The CDR3 DNA is TGTGCCAGCAGCTTGCAGGGGGCGAGGGAGCAGTACTTC. Translating it yields CASSLQGAREQYF.

This chain connects TRBV5-1 to TRBJ2-2, with TRBD2 matching over 15 bases. CDR3 length equals 18 residues. CDR1 and CDR2 from the germline V gene are SGHRS and YFSETQ. Trimming cost V 3 bases and J 1 base; bases outside gene matches: 4. The CDR3 DNA is TGCGCCAGCAGCTCTCCGGGACTAGCGGGGGGGAACACCGGGGAGCTGTTTTTT. The encoded protein is CASSSPGLAGGNTGELFF.